This T cell receptor beta chain was retrieved from a study of CD8 T cells in Susac syndrome. The CDR3 has 14 residues. The V end was cut by 0 bases, the J end by 13 bases, with 19 bases between. CDR1 is DFQATT, CDR2 SNEGSKA, per germline (reference sequence). TCR beta sequences were obtained from blood CD8+ and CD4+ T cells. The multiple sclerosis controls were treatment-naive patients, and their relapsing-remitting disease was stable or active. Negative isolation yielded CD4+ and CD8+ T cells, and FACS enriched TEMRA cells. Random hexamers were used to reverse transcribe the RNA input (roughly 0.5 to 1 ug). Multiplex immunoSEQ PCR targeted 54 Vbeta and 13 Jbeta TCR beta segments. One entry per CDR3 protein, called by TCRdb with MiXCR from the immunoSEQ multiplex PCR reads. This table holds 71,000 or so distinct CDR3 sequences, around 96% found once.

This clonotype was obtained from a human donor with multiple sclerosis. The sample comprised CD4+ T cells from PBMCs. V is TRBV20-1 and J is TRBJ2-1, with a weak D call TRBD2 (6 bases). CDR3 amino acids: CSARERSFSGPQFF. The CDR3 DNA reads TGCAGTGCTAGAGAGAGGTCCTTTAGCGGTCCCCAGTTCTTC.